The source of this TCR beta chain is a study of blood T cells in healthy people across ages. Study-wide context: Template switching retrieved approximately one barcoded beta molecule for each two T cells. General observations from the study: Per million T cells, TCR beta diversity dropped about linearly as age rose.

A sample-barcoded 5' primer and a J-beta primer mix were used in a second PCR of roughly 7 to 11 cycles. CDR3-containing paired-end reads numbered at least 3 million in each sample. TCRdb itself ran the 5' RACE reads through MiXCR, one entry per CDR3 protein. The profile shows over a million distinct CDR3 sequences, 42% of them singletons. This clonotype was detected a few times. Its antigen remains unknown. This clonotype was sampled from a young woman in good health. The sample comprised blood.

The CDR3 here is CASGERRSNEKLFF. Written as DNA, the CDR3 is TGTGCCAGCGGGGAGAGACGATCTAATGAAAAACTGTTTTTT. This chain connects TRBV21-1 to TRBJ1-4. TRBV21-1 is designated a pseudogene. The CDR3 is made up of 14 amino acids.